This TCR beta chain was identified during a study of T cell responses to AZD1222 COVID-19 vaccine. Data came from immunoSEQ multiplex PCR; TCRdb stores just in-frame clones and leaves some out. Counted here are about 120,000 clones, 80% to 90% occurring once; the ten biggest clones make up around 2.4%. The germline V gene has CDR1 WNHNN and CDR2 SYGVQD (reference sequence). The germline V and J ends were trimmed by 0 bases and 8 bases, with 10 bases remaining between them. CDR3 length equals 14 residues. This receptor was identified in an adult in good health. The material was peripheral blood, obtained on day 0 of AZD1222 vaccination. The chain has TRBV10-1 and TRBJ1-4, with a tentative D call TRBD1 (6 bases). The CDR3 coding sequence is TGCGCCAGCAGTGAGTCGGGGGCTCGCGAAAAACTGTTTTTT. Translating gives CASSESGAREKLFF.